This is a list of T cell receptor beta chains from one sample in a study of T cells in Graves' hyperthyroidism and ophthalmopathy. TCRdb called the multiplex PCR reads again in MiXCR, with one record for every CDR3 protein. Among more than 450,000 distinct CDR3 sequences listed, nearly 20% were seen once. Material: blood. The receptor set was obtained from a middle-aged man with Graves' ophthalmopathy. Both conserved end residues are part of each CDR3. A D gene is named only where the DNA matches it firmly. Expanded clones are given a class, and other clones once, few, many or no size at all.

cdr3_aa,cdr3_nt,d_call,j_call,v_call,cdr3_length,clone_size
CSAVLTGLNTEAFF,TGCAGCGCTGTTTTGACAGGGTTGAACACTGAAGCTTTCTTT,TRBD1,TRBJ1-1,TRBV29-1,14,-
CAWNPTGNEQYF,TGTGCCTGGAATCCAACAGGGAACGAGCAGTACTTC,-,TRBJ2-7,TRBV30,12,many
CAWSSGTANTGELFF,TGTGCCTGGAGTTCCGGGACAGCGAACACCGGGGAGCTGTTTTTT,TRBD1,TRBJ2-2,TRBV30,15,-
CASSPGAGGYNEQFF,TGTGCCAGCAGCCCGGGGGCGGGGGGCTACAATGAGCAGTTCTTC,TRBD2,TRBJ2-1,TRBV12-3/TRBV12-4,15,many
CATAWKQGLNGLASSYNEQFF,TGTGCCACCGCATGGAAACAGGGCCTTAATGGACTTGCCAGCTCCTACAATGAGCAGTTCTTC,-,TRBJ2-1,TRBV15,21,-
CASSGTGGLQPQHF,TGTGCCAGCTCCGGGACAGGGGGCCTTCAGCCCCAGCATTTT,TRBD1,TRBJ1-5,TRBV6-1,14,-
CSAKTGGPNTEAFF,TGCAGTGCGAAGACAGGGGGACCGAACACTGAAGCTTTCTTT,TRBD1,TRBJ1-1,TRBV20-1,14,many
CASSFGGGMNEQFF,TGTGCCAGCAGCTTTGGGGGAGGTATGAATGAGCAGTTCTTC,-,TRBJ2-1,TRBV7-9,14,few
CSVEDSGDNEQFF,TGCAGCGTTGAAGATTCAGGGGACAATGAGCAGTTCTTC,-,TRBJ2-1,TRBV29-1,13,-
CASSLEGSGGASGETQYF,TGCGCCAGCAGCTTGGAGGGCAGCGGGGGGGCGTCGGGTGAGACCCAGTACTTC,TRBD2,TRBJ2-5,TRBV5-1,18,-
CASSPDSPEAFF,TGTGCCAGCTCACCAGACAGTCCTGAAGCTTTCTTT,-,TRBJ1-1,TRBV18,12,few
CAISDPGAGDSRGTDTQYF,TGTGCCATCAGTGATCCCGGTGCGGGGGACTCACGGGGCACAGATACGCAGTATTTT,TRBD2,TRBJ2-3,TRBV10-3,19,-
CSARALLADETQYF,TGCAGTGCTAGAGCCCTGCTAGCGGATGAGACCCAGTACTTC,TRBD2,TRBJ2-5,TRBV20-1,14,many
CASRGAGTTTLGDTQYF,TGTGCCAGCAGAGGGGCCGGGACAACCACTTTAGGAGATACGCAGTATTTT,-,TRBJ2-3,TRBV11-2,17,many
CASSQEGSGGTRTDTQYF,TGCGCCAGCAGCCAAGAGGGGTCCGGCGGGACGCGCACAGATACGCAGTATTTT,-,TRBJ2-3,TRBV4-3,18,few
CSARPTGLTNVLTF,TGCAGTGCTAGACCGACAGGGTTAACCAACGTCCTGACTTTC,TRBD1,TRBJ2-6,TRBV20-1,14,-
CASSSGLAREQYF,TGTGCCAGCAGCTCGGGACTAGCGCGCGAGCAGTACTTC,TRBD2,TRBJ2-7,TRBV7-3,13,-
CASSHDILADEQFF,TGCGCCAGCAGCCACGATATCTTAGCCGATGAGCAGTTCTTC,-,TRBJ2-1,TRBV4-1,14,-
CSVDSGRLYYGYTF,TGCAGCGTTGATTCAGGACGCCTGTACTATGGCTACACCTTC,-,TRBJ1-2,TRBV29-1,14,-
CASSLTGLQMNTGELFF,TGTGCCAGCAGCTTAACGGGACTACAGATGAACACCGGGGAGCTGTTTTTT,TRBD2,TRBJ2-2,TRBV11-2,17,many
CASRRPGPEGYTF,TGCGCCAGCAGACGACCGGGCCCCGAGGGCTACACCTTC,-,TRBJ1-2,TRBV5-1,13,many
CASSQEAPGVQYF,TGCGCCAGCAGCCAAGAGGCCCCCGGGGTGCAGTACTTC,-,TRBJ2-7,TRBV4-3,13,few
CSAREGGIHEQYF,TGCAGTGCTAGAGAGGGGGGGATCCACGAGCAGTACTTC,TRBD2,TRBJ2-7,TRBV20-1,13,few
CASSPTGNPSVRNGYTF,TGTGCCAGCTCACCTACCGGTAATCCCTCCGTGAGGAATGGCTACACCTTC,-,TRBJ1-2,TRBV18,17,-
CASSAGQSLGYTF,TGTGCCAGCAGTGCAGGACAGAGCTTGGGCTACACCTTC,-,TRBJ1-2,TRBV6-1,13,-
CASSSGRPGEQYF,TGTGCCAGCAGCTCCGGGAGGCCGGGGGAGCAGTACTTC,TRBD2,TRBJ2-7,TRBV12-3/TRBV12-4,13,-
CASSYGTIRPGELFF,TGCGCCAGCAGCTACGGGACAATCAGGCCCGGGGAGCTGTTTTTT,-,TRBJ2-2,TRBV5-1,15,-
CASSYGDGSNYGYTF,TGTGCCAGCAGTTATGGGGACGGTTCTAACTATGGCTACACCTTC,-,TRBJ1-2,TRBV6-2/TRBV6-3,15,few
CASSPGFTDGYTF,TGTGCCAGCAGCCCAGGCTTTACGGATGGCTACACCTTC,-,TRBJ1-2,TRBV5-6,13,few
CASRKNPAGSYTF,TGTGCCAGCAGGAAAAACCCGGCCGGGAGCTACACCTTC,-,TRBJ1-2,TRBV12-3/TRBV12-4,13,few
CSASLAGSNSYEQYF,TGCAGTGCTAGCCTAGCGGGGTCGAATTCCTACGAGCAGTACTTC,TRBD2,TRBJ2-7,TRBV20-1,15,few
CASSLAGRAHDEQYF,TGCGCCAGCAGCTTGGCTGGCAGAGCGCATGACGAGCAGTACTTC,-,TRBJ2-7,TRBV5-1,15,-
CASSPGQLYTDTQYF,TGCGCCAGCAGCCCGGGACAGCTGTACACAGATACGCAGTATTTT,TRBD1,TRBJ2-3,TRBV5-1,15,many
CASSPLLAGANEQFF,TGTGCCAGCTCACCATTACTAGCGGGAGCCAATGAGCAGTTCTTC,TRBD2,TRBJ2-1,TRBV18,15,few
CASSWAGDTQYF,TGTGCCAGCAGTTGGGCGGGAGATACGCAGTATTTT,-,TRBJ2-3,TRBV6-2/TRBV6-3,12,few
CASSPYGGQETQYF,TGTGCCAGCAGTCCCTACGGGGGTCAAGAGACCCAGTACTTC,-,TRBJ2-5,TRBV27,14,-
CASSQTFRAGANVLTF,TGCGCCAGCAGCCAAACATTTCGGGCTGGGGCCAACGTCCTGACTTTC,-,TRBJ2-6,TRBV4-1,16,few
CASSLELGPGYGYTF,TGTGCCAGCAGCTTAGAACTTGGACCGGGCTATGGCTACACCTTC,-,TRBJ1-2,TRBV5-5,15,-
CASSSPERGARGYTF,TGTGCCAGCAGTTCGCCCGAGAGGGGGGCGCGAGGCTACACCTTC,-,TRBJ1-2,TRBV6-2/TRBV6-3,15,-
CASSLGPTVEQFF,TGTGCCAGCAGCTTAGGTCCGACGGTTGAGCAGTTCTTC,-,TRBJ2-1,TRBV7-8,13,many
CASSGASLNEKLFF,TGTGCCAGCAGTGGAGCCAGCCTCAATGAAAAACTGTTTTTT,-,TRBJ1-4,TRBV2,14,many
CASNLAGTYRGDTQYF,TGTGCCAGCAATTTGGCCGGGACCTACAGGGGAGATACGCAGTATTTT,TRBD1,TRBJ2-3,TRBV28,16,-
CASSTQGAGTEAFF,TGCGCCAGCAGCACACAGGGGGCTGGGACTGAAGCTTTCTTT,TRBD1,TRBJ1-1,TRBV5-1,14,many
CASSSGQDSYNSPLHF,TGCGCCAGCAGTTCTGGACAGGACTCCTATAATTCACCCCTCCACTTT,TRBD1,TRBJ1-6,TRBV10-1,16,few
CASSAGLAPSTDTQYF,TGTGCCAGCAGCGCCGGACTAGCGCCCAGCACAGATACGCAGTATTTT,TRBD2,TRBJ2-3,TRBV7-3,16,many
CASSLRSQGTDTQYF,TGCGCCAGCAGCTTGAGAAGCCAAGGCACAGATACGCAGTATTTT,-,TRBJ2-3,TRBV5-1,15,few
CASSSGQGLRYEQYF,TGTGCCAGCAGTTCGGGACAGGGGCTCAGGTACGAGCAGTACTTC,TRBD1,TRBJ2-7,TRBV12-3/TRBV12-4,15,many
CASSREGLDTQYF,TGTGCCAGCAGCCGGGAGGGGTTGGATACGCAGTATTTT,TRBD2,TRBJ2-3,TRBV3-1,13,-
CAISESGAPTYEQYF,TGTGCCATCAGTGAGTCGGGGGCGCCCACCTACGAGCAGTACTTC,-,TRBJ2-7,TRBV10-3,15,-
CASTLQSGVVGEAFF,TGTGCCAGCACCCTACAGTCAGGGGTCGTGGGTGAAGCTTTCTTT,-,TRBJ1-1,TRBV7-9,15,many
CASSPPGLTGMNTEAFF,TGTGCCAGCAGCCCCCCGGGGCTGACAGGGATGAACACTGAAGCTTTCTTT,TRBD1,TRBJ1-1,TRBV7-9,17,few
CASSNWENQPQHF,TGTGCCAGCTCAAATTGGGAGAATCAGCCCCAGCATTTT,-,TRBJ1-5,TRBV18,13,many
CASSFKGADTQYF,TGTGCCAGCAGCTTTAAAGGGGCAGATACGCAGTATTTT,-,TRBJ2-3,TRBV28,13,-
CASSPLGGSSYEQYF,TGTGCCAGCAGTCCCCTTGGGGGGTCCTCCTACGAGCAGTACTTC,-,TRBJ2-7,TRBV12-3/TRBV12-4,15,many
CASTGPPQETQYF,TGTGCCAGCACGGGCCCTCCCCAAGAGACCCAGTACTTC,-,TRBJ2-5,TRBV28,13,many
CAWGGGSQIGYTF,TGTGCCTGGGGTGGGGGATCGCAGATCGGCTACACCTTC,-,TRBJ1-2,TRBV30,13,few
CSVDMGNEQFF,TGCAGCGTTGATATGGGAAATGAGCAGTTCTTC,-,TRBJ2-1,TRBV29-1,11,-